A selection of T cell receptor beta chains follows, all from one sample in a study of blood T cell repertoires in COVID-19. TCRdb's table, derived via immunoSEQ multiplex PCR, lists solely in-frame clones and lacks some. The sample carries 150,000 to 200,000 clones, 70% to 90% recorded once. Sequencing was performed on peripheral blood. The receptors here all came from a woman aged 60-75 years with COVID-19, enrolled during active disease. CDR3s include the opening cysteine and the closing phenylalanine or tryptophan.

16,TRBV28,CASSLAPIGTSYEQYF
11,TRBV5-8,CASSLAEEAFF
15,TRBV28,CASSLAGTLNQPQHF
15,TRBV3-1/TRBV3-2,CASSPTEGHNQPQHF
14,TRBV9,CASSLRLGLDTQYF
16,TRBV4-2,CASSQESNPRTDTQYF
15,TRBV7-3,CASSLSGSRPDTQYF
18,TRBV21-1,CASSKGQRRTSGIHEQYF
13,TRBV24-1,CATSVGTAETQYF
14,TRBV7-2,CASSFRDRGYGYTF
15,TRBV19,CASSGGQPRNTEAFF
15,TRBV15,CATSRRTQGADEQFF
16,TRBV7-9,CASTFPRATGANVLTF
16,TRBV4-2,CASSQSRRLANYEQYF
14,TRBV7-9,CASSLNTGVDGYTF
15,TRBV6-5,CASSPTGGAGQPQHF
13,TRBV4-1,CASSQDLGGPLHF
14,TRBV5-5,CASSLLDYTDTQYF
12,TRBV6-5,CASTLPNQPQHF
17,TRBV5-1,CASSSWTGGSGANVLTF
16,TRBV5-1,CASSLARGVRADTQYF
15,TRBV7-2,CASSLVGGARETQYF
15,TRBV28,CASGGAGVATYEQYF
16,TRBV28,CASSLGTGGRGQPQHF
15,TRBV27,CASSFGGGGFYGYTF
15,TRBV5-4,CASSRQGRTNEKLFF